This TCR beta chain is drawn from a study of shared clonotypes between healthy human individuals. About the study: CD4 naive and memory got three plates each, CD8 naive two, CD8 memory one.

The protocol was immunoSEQ multiplex PCR, while the TCRdb copy is restricted to in-frame clones and leaves out a portion. Of approximately 1.9 million clones in the sample, roughly 95% were seen once. Concerning this clone itself: As yet, its antigen is unknown.

General observations from the study: Since donors were few, the genetic and exposure-history diversity represented was limited. Apart from blood, nothing was sampled; tissue repertoires likely differ.

CD45RO negativity and positive selection for CCR7 defined naive CD8 cells, a population that excluded terminally differentiated effector memory CD45RA+ cells. The CDR3 sequence is 13 residues long. In germline, CDR1 is SGHNT, CDR2 YYREEE (reference sequence). Between the trimmed V and J ends, which lost 0 bases and 5 bases, there was a span of 8 bases. The receptor's source is a man aged 18 to 30 in good health. Some clones in this sample may be carry-over from other donors' samples. The sequenced sample consisted of naive CD8+ T cells from PBMCs. The gene calls are TRBV5-4 and TRBJ2-5; unclear D gene. For the CDR3, the DNA is TGTGCCAGCAGCTTGGGCAGCTCGGAGACCCAGTACTTC. As protein: CASSLGSSETQYF.